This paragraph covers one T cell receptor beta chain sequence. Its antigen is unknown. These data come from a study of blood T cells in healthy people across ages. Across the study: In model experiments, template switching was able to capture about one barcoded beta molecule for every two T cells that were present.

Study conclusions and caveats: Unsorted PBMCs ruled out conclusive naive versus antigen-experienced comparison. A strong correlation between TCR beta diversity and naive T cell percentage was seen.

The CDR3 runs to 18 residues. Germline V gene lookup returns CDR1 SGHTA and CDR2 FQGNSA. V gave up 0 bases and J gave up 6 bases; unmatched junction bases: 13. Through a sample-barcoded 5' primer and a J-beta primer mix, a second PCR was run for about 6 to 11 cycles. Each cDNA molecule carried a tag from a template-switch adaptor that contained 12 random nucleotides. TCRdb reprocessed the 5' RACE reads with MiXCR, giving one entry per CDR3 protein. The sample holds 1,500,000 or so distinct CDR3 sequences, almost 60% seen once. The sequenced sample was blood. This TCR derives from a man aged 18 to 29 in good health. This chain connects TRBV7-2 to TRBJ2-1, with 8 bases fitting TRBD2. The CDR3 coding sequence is TGTGCCAGCAGCTTAGCGCTCACGCCGGGGGGGCGTAGCAATGAGCAGTTCTTC. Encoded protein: CASSLALTPGGRSNEQFF.